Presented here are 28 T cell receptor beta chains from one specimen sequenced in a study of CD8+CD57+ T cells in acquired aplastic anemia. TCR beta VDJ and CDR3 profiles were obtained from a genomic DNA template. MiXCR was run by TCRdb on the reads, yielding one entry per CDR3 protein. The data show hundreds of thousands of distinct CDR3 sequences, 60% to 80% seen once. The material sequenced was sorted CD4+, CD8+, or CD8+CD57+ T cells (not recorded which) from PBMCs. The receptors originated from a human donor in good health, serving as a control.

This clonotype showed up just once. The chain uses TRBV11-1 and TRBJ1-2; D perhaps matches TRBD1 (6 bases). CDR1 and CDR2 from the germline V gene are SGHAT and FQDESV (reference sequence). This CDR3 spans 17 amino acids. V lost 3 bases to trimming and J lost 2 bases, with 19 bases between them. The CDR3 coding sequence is TGTGCCAGCAGCTTGGAACGAGGGGGGCAGGGGAACTATGGCTACACCTTC. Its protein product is CASSLERGGQGNYGYTF.

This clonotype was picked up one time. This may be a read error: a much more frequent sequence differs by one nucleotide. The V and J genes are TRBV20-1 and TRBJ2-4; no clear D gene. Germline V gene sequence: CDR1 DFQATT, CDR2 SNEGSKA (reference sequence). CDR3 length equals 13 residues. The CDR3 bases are TGCAGTGCTTACTCGGGTGGCAAAAACACTCAGTACTTC. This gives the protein CSAYSGGKNTQYF.

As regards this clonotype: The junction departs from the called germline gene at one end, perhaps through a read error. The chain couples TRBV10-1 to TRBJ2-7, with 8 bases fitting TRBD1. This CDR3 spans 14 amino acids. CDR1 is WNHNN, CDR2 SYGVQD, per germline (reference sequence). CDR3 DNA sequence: TGTGCCAGCAGGCCGTCAGGGGGCCCCTACGAGCAGTACTTC. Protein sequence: CASRPSGGPYEQYF.

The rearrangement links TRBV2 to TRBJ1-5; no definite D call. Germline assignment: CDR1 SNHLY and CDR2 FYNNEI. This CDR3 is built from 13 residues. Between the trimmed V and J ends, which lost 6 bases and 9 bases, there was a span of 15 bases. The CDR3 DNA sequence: TGTGCCAGCAGCTTGGTGAGGAGTCGGCCCCAGCATTTT. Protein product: CASSLVRSRPQHF. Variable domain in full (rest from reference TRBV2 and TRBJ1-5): EPEVTQTPSHQVTQMGQEVILRCVPISNHLYFYWYRQILGQKVEFLVSFYNNEISEKSEIFDDQFSVERPDGSNFTLKIRSTKLEDSAMYFCASSLVRSRPQHFGDGTRLSIL.

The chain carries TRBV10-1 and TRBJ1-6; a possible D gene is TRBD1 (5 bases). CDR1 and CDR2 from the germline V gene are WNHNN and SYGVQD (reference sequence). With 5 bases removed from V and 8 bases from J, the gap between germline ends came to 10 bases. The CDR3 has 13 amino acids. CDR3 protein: CASSPGPYSPLHF. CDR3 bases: TGCGCCAGCAGTCCGGGACCGTATTCACCCCTCCACTTT.

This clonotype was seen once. CDR3 DNA: TGTGCCACCAGCCCAGCCAGCCTGAATGAGCAGTTCTTC. Translating it yields CATSPASLNEQFF. The genes are TRBV15 and TRBJ2-1, with unresolved D. CDR1 is LNHNV, CDR2 YYDKDF, per germline (reference sequence). The V end was cut by 5 bases, the J end by 7 bases, with 12 bases between. The CDR3 length is 13 residues.

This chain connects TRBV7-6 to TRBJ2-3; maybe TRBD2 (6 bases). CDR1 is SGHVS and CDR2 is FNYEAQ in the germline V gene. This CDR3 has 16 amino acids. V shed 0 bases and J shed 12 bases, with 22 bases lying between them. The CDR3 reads CASSLAALANTEAQYF. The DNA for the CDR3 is TGTGCCAGCAGCTTAGCGGCCCTAGCGAACACAGAAGCTCAGTATTTT. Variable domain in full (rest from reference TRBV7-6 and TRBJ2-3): GAGVSQSPRYKVTKRGQDVALRCDPISGHVSLYWYRQALGQGPEFLTYFNYEAQQDKSGLPNDRFSAERPEGSISTLTIQRTEQRDSAMYRCASSLAALANTEAQYFGPGTRLTVL.

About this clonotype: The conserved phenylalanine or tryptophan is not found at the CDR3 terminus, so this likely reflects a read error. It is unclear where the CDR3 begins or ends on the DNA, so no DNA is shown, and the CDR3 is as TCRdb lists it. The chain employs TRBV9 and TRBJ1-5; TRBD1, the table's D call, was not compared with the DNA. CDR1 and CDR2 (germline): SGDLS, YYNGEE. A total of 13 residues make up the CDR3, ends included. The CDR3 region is CASSEVPKGRGEL.

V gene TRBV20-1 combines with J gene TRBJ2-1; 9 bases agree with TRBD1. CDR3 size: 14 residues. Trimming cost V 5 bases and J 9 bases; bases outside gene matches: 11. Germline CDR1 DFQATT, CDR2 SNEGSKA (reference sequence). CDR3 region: CSALDGTGRTEQFF. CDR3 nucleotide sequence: TGCAGTGCTTTAGACGGGACAGGGCGTACTGAGCAGTTCTTC.

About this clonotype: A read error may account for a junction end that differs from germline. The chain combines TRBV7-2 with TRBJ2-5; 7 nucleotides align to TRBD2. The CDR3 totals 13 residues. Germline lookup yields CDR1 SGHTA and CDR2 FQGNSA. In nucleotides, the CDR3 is TGCGCCAGCAGCCTGGTGGCGGGGGAGTACCAGTACTTC. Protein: CASSLVAGEYQYF.

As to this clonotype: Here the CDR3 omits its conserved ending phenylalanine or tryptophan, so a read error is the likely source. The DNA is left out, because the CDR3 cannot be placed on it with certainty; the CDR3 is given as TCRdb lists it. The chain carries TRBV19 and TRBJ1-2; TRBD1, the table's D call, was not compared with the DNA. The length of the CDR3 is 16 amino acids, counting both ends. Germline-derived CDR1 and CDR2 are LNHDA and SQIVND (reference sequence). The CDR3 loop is CASSRVNQGQEYGYTV.

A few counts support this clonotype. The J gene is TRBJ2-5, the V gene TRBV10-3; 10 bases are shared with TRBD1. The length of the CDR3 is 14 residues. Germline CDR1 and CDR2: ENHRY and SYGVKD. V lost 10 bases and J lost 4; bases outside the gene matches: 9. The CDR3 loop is CASSGTGEGETQYF. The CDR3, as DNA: TGTGCCAGCTCCGGGACAGGGGAGGGAGAGACCCAGTACTTC.

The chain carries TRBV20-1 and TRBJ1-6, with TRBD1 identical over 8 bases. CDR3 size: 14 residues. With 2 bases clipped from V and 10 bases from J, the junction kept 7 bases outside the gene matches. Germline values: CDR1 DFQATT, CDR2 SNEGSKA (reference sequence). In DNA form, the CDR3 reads TGCAGTGCTAGACCTGGACAGGGTGGCTCACCCCTCCACTTT. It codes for CSARPGQGGSPLHF.

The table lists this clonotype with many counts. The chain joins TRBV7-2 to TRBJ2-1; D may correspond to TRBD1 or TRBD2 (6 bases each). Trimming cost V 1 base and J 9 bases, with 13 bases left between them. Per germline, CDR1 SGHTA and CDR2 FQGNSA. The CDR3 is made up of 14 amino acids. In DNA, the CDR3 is TGTGCCAGCAGCTTAGGGGCGGGGACAAGTGAGCAGTTCTTC. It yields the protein CASSLGAGTSEQFF.

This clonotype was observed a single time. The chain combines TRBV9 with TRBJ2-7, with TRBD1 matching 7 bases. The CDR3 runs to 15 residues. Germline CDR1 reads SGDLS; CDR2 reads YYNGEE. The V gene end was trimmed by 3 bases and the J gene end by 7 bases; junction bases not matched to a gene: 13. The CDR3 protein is CASSGGQPRSSEQYF. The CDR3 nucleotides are TGTGCCAGCAGCGGGGGACAGCCTCGTTCTTCGGAGCAGTACTTC.

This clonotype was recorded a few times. CDR3: CASSDPGQVNKSPHSGNTIYF. The CDR3 region has the DNA TGTGCCAGCAGTGACCCTGGACAGGTGAACAAGTCCCCACACTCTGGAAACACCATATATTTT. V gene TRBV6-2 or TRBV6-3 combines with J gene TRBJ1-3; 7 bases are shared with TRBD1. This CDR3 comprises 21 residues. CDR1 and CDR2 from the germline V gene are MNHEY and SVGEGT. The junction had 22 bases not matched to a gene; V was cut back by 5 bases and J by 0 bases.

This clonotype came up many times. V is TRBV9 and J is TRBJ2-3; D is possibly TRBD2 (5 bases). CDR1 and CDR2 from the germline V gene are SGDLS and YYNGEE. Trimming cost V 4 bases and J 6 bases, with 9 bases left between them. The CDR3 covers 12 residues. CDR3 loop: CASSLPGDTQYF. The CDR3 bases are TGTGCCAGCAGCCTCCCGGGGGATACGCAGTATTTT. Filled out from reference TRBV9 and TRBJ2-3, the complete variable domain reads DSGVTQTPKHLITATGQRVTLRCSPRSGDLSVYWYQQSLDQGLQFLIQYYNGEERAKGNILERFSAQQFPDLHSELNLSSLELGDSALYFCASSLPGDTQYFGPGTRLTVL.

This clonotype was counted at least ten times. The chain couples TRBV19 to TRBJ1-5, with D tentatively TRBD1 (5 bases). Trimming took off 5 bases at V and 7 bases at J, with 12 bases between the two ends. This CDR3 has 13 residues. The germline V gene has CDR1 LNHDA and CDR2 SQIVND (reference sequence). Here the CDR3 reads CASSFSGLQPQHF. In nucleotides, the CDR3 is TGTGCCAGTAGTTTCTCAGGGCTCCAGCCCCAGCATTTT.

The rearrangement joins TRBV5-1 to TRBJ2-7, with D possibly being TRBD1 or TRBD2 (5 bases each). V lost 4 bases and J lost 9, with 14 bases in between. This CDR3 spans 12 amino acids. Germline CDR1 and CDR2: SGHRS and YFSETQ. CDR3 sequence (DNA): TGCGCCAGCAGCGTTGTGAGGGGCCGGCAGTACTTC. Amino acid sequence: CASSVVRGRQYF.

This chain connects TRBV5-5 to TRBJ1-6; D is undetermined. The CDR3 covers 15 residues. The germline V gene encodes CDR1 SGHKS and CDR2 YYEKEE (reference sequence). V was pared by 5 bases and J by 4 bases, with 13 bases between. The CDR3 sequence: CASSLINEYNSPLHF. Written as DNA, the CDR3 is TGTGCCAGCAGTTTAATCAACGAGTATAATTCACCCCTCCACTTT. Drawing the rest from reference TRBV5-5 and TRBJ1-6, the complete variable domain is DAGVTQSPTHLIKTRGQQVTLRCSPISGHKSVSWYQQVLGQGPQFIFQYYEKEERGRGNFPDRFSARQFPNYSSELNVNALLLGDSALYLCASSLINEYNSPLHFGNGTRLTVT.

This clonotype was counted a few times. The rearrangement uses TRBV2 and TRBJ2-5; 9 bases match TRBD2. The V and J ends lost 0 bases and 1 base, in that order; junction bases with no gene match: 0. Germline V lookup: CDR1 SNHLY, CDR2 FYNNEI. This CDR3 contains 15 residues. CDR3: CASSEARGGQETQYF. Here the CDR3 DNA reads TGTGCCAGCAGTGAAGCGCGGGGGGGCCAAGAGACCCAGTACTTC.

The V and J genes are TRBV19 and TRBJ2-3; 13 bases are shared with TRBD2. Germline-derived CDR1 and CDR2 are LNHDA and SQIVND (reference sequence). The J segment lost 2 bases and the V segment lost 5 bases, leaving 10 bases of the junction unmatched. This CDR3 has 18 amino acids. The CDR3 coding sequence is TGTGCCAGTAGTCCCGTGACTAGCGGGGGGTATCCCACAGATACGCAGTATTTT. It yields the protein CASSPVTSGGYPTDTQYF.

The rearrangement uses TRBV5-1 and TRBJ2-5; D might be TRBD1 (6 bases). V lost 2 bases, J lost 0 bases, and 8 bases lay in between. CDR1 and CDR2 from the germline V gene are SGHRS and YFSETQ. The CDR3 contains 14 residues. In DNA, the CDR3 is TGCGCCAGCAGCTTCACAGGGTACCAAGAGACCCAGTACTTC. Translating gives CASSFTGYQETQYF.

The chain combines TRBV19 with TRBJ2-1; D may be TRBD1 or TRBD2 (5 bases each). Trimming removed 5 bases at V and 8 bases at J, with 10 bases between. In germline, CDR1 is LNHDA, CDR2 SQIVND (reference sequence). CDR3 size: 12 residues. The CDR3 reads CASSQVGDEQFF. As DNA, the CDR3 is TGTGCCAGTAGTCAAGTGGGGGATGAGCAGTTCTTC.

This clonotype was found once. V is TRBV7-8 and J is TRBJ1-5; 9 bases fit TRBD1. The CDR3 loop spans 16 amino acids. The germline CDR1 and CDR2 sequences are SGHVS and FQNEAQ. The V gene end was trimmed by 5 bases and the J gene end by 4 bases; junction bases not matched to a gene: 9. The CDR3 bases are TGTGCCAGCAGCCCTAGAGGGGGGACAGGGAATCAGCCCCAGCATTTT. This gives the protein CASSPRGGTGNQPQHF.

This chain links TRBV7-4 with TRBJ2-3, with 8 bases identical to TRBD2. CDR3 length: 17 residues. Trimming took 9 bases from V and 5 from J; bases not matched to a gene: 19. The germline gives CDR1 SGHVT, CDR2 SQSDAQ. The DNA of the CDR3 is TGTGCCAGTAGTATAGGGACTTCCGGGGGGGCCGGAGATACGCAGTATTTT. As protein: CASSIGTSGGAGDTQYF.

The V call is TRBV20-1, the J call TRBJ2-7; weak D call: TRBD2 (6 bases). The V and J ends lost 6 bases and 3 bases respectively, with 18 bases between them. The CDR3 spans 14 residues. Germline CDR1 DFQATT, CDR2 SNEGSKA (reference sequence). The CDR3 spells CSANIRYGGYEQYF. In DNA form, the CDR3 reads TGCAGTGCCAATATCCGGTACGGGGGCTACGAGCAGTACTTC.

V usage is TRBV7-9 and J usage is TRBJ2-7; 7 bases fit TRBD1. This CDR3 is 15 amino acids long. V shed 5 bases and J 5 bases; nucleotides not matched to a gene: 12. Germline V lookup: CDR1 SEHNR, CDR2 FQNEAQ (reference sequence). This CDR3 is CASSARGQGFDEQYF. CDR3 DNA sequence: TGTGCCAGCAGCGCAAGGGGGCAGGGGTTCGACGAGCAGTACTTC.